This TCR beta chain originates from a study of shared clonotypes between healthy human individuals. Study-level results: Depth was large, yet rarefaction showed that sorted-subset sequencing was incomplete. A generally larger estimated richness was seen in naive subsets than in memory subsets.

As for this clone: Its target is not known.

Sorted-subset replicate PCRs used about 190 ng of genomic DNA. This amount corresponded to 33,000 or so T cell genomes. The table came from immunoSEQ multiplex PCR; TCRdb's copy has only in-frame clones and leaves some out. This table holds about 1,900,000 clones, about 94% found once. Naive CD8 cells comprised CD45RO-negative, CCR7-positively selected cells, excluding terminally differentiated effector memory CD45RA+ cells. The donor cohort consisted entirely of Caucasian adults residing in Nashville, Tennessee. The CDR3 has 10 amino acids. Trimming took 3 bases from V and 5 from J, leaving 2 bases between them. Looked up from germline, CDR1 is DFQATT and CDR2 is SNEGSKA (reference sequence).

The V call is TRBV20-1, the J call TRBJ1-5; D gene unclear. This receptor was taken from a man aged 18 to 35 in good health. The specimen was naive CD8+ T cells sorted from blood. The chain's CDR3 is CSARDQPQHF. The CDR3 DNA is TGCAGTGCTAGGGATCAGCCCCAGCATTTT.